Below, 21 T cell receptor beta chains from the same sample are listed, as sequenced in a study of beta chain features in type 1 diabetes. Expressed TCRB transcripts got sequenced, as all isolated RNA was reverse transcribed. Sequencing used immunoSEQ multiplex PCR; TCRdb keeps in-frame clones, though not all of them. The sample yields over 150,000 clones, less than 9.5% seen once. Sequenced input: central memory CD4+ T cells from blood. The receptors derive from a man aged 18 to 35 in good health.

CDR3 in DNA: TGTGCCAGCAGCCCCCGACTAGCGGGGCCCGGCACAGATACGCAGTATTTT. This sequence encodes CASSPRLAGPGTDTQYF. V gene TRBV5-4 combines with J gene TRBJ2-3; TRBD2 matches at 11 bases. The CDR3 is made up of 17 amino acids. Losses at the gene ends were 4 bases for V and 1 base for J; bases not matched to a gene: 8. Germline CDR1 is SGHNT and CDR2 is YYREEE (reference sequence).

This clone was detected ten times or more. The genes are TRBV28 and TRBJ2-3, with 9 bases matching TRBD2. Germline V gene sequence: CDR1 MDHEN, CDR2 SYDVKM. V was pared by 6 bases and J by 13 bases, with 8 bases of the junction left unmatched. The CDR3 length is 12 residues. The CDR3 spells CASSLSGTSKYF. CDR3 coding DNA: TGTGCCAGCAGCCTCTCCGGGACTAGCAAGTATTTT.

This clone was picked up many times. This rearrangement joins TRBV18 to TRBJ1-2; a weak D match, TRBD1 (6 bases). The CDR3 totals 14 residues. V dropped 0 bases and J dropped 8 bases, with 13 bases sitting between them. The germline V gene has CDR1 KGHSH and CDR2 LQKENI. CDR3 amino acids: CASSPPNREGGYTF. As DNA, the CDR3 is TGTGCCAGCTCACCACCGAACAGGGAAGGGGGCTACACCTTC. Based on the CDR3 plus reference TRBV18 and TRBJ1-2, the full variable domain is NAGVMQNPRHLVRRRGQEARLRCSPMKGHSHVYWYRQLPEEGLKFMVYLQKENIIDESGMPKERFSAEFPKEGPSILRIQQVVRGDSAAYFCASSPPNREGGYTFGSGTRLTVV.

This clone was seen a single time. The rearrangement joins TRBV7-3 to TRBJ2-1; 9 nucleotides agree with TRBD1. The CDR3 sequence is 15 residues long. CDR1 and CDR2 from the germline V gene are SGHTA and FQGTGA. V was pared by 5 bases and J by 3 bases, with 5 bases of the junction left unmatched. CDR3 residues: CASSRDRAYYNEQFF. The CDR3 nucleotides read TGTGCCAGCAGCCGGGACAGGGCCTACTACAATGAGCAGTTCTTC.

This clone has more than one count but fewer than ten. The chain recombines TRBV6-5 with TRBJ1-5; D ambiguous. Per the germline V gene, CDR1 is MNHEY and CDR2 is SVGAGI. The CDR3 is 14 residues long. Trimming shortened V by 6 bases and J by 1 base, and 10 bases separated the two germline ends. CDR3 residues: CASRTTGSNQPQHF. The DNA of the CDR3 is TGTGCCAGCAGGACAACGGGGAGCAATCAGCCCCAGCATTTT.

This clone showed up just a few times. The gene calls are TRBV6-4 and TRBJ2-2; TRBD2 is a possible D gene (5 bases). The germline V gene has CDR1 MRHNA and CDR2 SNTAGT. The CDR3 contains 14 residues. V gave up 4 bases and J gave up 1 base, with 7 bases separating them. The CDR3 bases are TGTGCCAGCAGTGCCGGGGAGAACACCGGGGAGCTGTTTTTT. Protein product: CASSAGENTGELFF.

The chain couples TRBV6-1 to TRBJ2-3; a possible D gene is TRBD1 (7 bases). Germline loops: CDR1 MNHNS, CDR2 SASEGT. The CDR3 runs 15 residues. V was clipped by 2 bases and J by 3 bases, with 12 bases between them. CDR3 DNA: TGTGCCAGCAGTGAACAGGGGGGCGGGACAGATACGCAGTATTTT. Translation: CASSEQGGGTDTQYF.

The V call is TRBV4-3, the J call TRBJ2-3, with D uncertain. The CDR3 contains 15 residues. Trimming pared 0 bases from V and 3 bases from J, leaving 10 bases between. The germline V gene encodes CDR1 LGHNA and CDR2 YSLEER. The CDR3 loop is CASSQEKFQTDTQYF. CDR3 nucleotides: TGCGCCAGCAGCCAAGAGAAGTTTCAGACAGATACGCAGTATTTT.

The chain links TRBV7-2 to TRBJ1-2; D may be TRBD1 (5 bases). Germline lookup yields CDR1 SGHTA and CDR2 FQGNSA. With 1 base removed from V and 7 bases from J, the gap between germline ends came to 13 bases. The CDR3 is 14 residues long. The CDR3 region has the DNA TGTGCCAGCAGCTTAGAGGCCGGGGGGAGTGGCTACACCTTC. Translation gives CASSLEAGGSGYTF.

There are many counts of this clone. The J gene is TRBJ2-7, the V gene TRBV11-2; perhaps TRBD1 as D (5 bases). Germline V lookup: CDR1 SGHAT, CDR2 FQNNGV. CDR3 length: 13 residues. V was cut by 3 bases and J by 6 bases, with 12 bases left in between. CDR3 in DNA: TGTGCCAGCAGCTTCGGCAGGGAAAGCGAGCAGTACTTC. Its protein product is CASSFGRESEQYF.

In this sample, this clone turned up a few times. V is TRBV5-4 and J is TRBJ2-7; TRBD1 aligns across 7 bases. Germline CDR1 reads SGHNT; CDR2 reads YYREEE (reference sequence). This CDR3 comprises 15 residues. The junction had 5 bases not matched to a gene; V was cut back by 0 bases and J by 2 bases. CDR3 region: CASSLGNRGTYEQYF. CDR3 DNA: TGTGCCAGCAGCTTGGGAAACAGGGGAACCTACGAGCAGTACTTC.

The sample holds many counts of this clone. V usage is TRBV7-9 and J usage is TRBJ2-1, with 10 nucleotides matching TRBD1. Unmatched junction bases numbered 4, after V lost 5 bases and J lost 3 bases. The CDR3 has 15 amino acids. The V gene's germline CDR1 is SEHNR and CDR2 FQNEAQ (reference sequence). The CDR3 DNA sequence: TGTGCCAGCAGCCCGACAGGGGGCGACTACAATGAGCAGTTCTTC. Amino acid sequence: CASSPTGGDYNEQFF.

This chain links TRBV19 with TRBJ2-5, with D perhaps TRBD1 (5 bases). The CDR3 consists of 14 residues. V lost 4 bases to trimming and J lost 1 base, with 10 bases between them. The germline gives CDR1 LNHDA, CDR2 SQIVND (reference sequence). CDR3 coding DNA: TGTGCCAGTAGTAGGGCAGGGCTCCAAGAGACCCAGTACTTC. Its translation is CASSRAGLQETQYF.

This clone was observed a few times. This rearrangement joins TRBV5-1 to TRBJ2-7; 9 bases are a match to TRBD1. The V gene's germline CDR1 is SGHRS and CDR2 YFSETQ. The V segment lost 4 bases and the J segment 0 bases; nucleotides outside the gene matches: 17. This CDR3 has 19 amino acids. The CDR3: CASSVLPFGGQGYSYEQYF. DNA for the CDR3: TGCGCCAGCAGCGTGCTCCCATTTGGTGGACAGGGGTACTCCTACGAGCAGTACTTC.

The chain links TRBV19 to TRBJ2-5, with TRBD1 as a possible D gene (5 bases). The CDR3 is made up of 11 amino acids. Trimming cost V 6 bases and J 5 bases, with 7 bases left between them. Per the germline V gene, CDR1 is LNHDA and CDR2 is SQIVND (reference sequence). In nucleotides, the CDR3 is TGTGCCAGTAGCAGGGCGGAGACCCAGTACTTC. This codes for CASSRAETQYF.

The CDR3 bases are TGTGCCAGCAGCCCAAGAATGAGTCCCTCGGGCTATGGCTACACCTTC. It codes for CASSPRMSPSGYGYTF. The chain recombines TRBV9 with TRBJ1-2; D gene unclear. V lost 4 bases and J lost 4, with 20 bases in between. This CDR3 region has 16 residues. Germline V gene sequence: CDR1 SGDLS, CDR2 YYNGEE. The whole variable domain, remainder taken from reference TRBV9 and TRBJ1-2, is DSGVTQTPKHLITATGQRVTLRCSPRSGDLSVYWYQQSLDQGLQFLIQYYNGEERAKGNILERFSAQQFPDLHSELNLSSLELGDSALYFCASSPRMSPSGYGYTFGSGTRLTVV.

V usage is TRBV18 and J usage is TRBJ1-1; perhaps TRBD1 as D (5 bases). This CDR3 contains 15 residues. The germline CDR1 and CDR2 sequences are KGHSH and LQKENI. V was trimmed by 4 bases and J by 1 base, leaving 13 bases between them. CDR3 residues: CASSLGGGENTEAFF. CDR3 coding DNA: TGTGCCAGCTCACTAGGCGGGGGGGAGAACACTGAAGCTTTCTTT.

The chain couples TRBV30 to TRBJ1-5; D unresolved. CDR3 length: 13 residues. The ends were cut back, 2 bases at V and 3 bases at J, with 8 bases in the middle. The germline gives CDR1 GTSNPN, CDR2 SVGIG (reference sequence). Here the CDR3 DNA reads TGTGCCTGGAGTCCCGCGAACAATCAGCCCCAGCATTTT. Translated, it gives CAWSPANNQPQHF. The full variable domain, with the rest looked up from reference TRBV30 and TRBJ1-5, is SQTIHQWPATLVQPVGSPLSLECTVEGTSNPNLYWYRQAAGRGLQLLFYSVGIGQISSEVPQNLSASRPQDRQFILSSKKLLLSDSGFYLCAWSPANNQPQHFGDGTRLSIL.

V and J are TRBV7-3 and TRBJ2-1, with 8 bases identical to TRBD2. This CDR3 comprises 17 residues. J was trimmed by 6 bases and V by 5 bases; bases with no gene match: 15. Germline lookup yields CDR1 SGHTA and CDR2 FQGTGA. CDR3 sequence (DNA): TGTGCCAGCAGCCCTCGAACGGGACTAGGATCCGCCAATGAGCAGTTCTTC. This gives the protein CASSPRTGLGSANEQFF.

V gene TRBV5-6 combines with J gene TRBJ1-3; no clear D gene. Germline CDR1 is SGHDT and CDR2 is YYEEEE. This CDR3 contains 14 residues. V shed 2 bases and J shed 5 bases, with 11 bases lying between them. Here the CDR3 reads CASSFAAIRNTIYF. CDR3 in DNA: TGTGCCAGCAGCTTTGCGGCAATCCGAAACACCATATATTTT. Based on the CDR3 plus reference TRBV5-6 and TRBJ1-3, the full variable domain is DAGVTQSPTHLIKTRGQQVTLRCSPKSGHDTVSWYQQALGQGPQFIFQYYEEEERQRGNFPDRFSGHQFPNYSSELNVNALLLGDSALYLCASSFAAIRNTIYFGEGSWLTVV.

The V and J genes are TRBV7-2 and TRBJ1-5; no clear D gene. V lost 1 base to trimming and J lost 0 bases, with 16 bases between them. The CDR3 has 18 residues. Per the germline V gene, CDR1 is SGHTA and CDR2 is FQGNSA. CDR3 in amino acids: CASSLGSHSKLSNQPQHF. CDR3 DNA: TGTGCCAGCAGCTTAGGTTCGCACAGTAAACTTAGCAATCAGCCCCAGCATTTT.